The sequence of this TCR beta chain was determined in a study of blood T cell repertoires in COVID-19 (dated by TCRdb to 2018 to 2020). About the study as a whole: Collaborator samples came from the United States, Italy and Spain and covered acute and convalescent phases of COVID-19. Nearly every sample came with metadata listing a de-identified subject ID, COVID-19 status, age in years and sex. The dataset comprised deeply sampled blood TCRbeta repertoires from subjects exposed to, actively infected with, or recovered from COVID-19. Where available, HLA class I and class II types were taken from metadata supplied by the sample provider and were not determined by assay-based typing. Samples came from the ongoing ImmuneRACE study (first 160 participants) plus 1,254 subjects from 6 global collaborators. The prospective study material was composed of cDNA or gDNA derived from T cells, B-cell-depleted T cells, or PBMCs. A freely available public database, intended as a resource for researchers studying the immune response to SARS-CoV-2, is where the repertoires were released. Broad study findings and their caveats: Clinical and demographic metadata were provided uncurated, with the amount varying by source and participant.

Concerning this clone: The antigen it binds to is not known. No per-base quality is available; no much larger clone lies one base away.

TCRbeta CDR3 regions were amplified from genomic DNA using the immunoSEQ Assay, a bias-controlled multiplex PCR. For the original study's pipeline: Within the assay, amplification of reference gene primers was used to estimate how many nucleated cells each sample contained. Sequence reads were collapsed and filtered to measure the absolute abundance of every unique TCRbeta CDR3 rearrangement. For each sample, productive Simpson clonality was calculated as the square root of Simpson's diversity index over productive rearrangements. TCRdb obtained this table from immuneACCESS and retained in-frame rearrangements with V and J assigned. These tables miss some clones; where compared with another copy, unresolved V genes account for less than half of the shortfall, and the remainder is unexplained. That table supplies the V and J calls and clone size; D and trimming were determined from the DNA. Within this sample are roughly 200,000 clones, with approximately 92% of them counted one time only. The top ten constitute about 2.1% of the sample.

In the prospective study, participants were about 18 to 90 years old, resided in under 30 geographic areas of the United States, and were enrolled through a virtual design. Cohort assignment in the prospective study relied on participant-reported clinical history from a screening survey and a study questionnaire. Each participant in the prospective study had whole blood, serum and a nasopharyngeal or oropharyngeal swab collected by mobile phlebotomists. Prospective study participants could optionally give additional blood draws and questionnaires over an approximately 2-month period. Blood samples from the prospective study were shipped frozen or at room temperature prior to DNA extraction. From cysteine to phenylalanine, the CDR3 is 18 amino acids long. Kept here is only the CDR3 DNA, which spans 54 bases and is read in frame from base 1. A distance of 15 bases separates the germline ends of V and J, which lose 0 bases and 0 bases respectively. CDR1 and CDR2 are read off the germline V gene (reference sequence) as SGHKS and YYEKEE.

The sequenced sample consisted of PBMCs or T cells enriched from blood (not recorded which). The sequence came from a woman aged 35 to 49 with acute COVID-19. The chain joins TRBV5-5 to TRBJ2-2; 6 matching bases give a weak D call of TRBD1. The CDR3 protein: CASSLVQGTPPNTGELFF. Here is the DNA: TGTGCCAGCAGCTTGGTGCAGGGGACCCCTCCGAACACCGGGGAGCTGTTTTTT.